One sample yielded the 13 T cell receptor beta chains listed below, sequenced in a study of T cells in Graves' hyperthyroidism and ophthalmopathy (dated by TCRdb to the late 2010s). The receptor library was made with multiplex PCR. Sequenced using an Illumina HiSeq 2000. Amplification of TCR beta CDR3 regions was carried out from RNA transcripts. For the first round of RT-PCR on the TCR CDR3, the HTBI primer set was used together with the Qiagen OneStep RT-PCR kit. The public reads were reanalyzed by TCRdb: fastp trimming at Q25, MiXCR alignment, in-frame beta chains only. Each entry is one CDR3 protein sequence, shown with its most common DNA and genes. The sample yields 300,000 or so distinct CDR3 sequences; about 18% were counted once. The ten biggest clones cover less than 70% of the sample. Sequenced: blood. The receptors derive from a woman aged 60-70 years with Graves' ophthalmopathy.

A few counts support this clonotype. J is TRBJ1-2 and V is TRBV7-2; 8 bases agree with TRBD1. Germline values: CDR1 SGHTA, CDR2 FQGNSA. V lost 5 bases, J lost 1 base, and 15 bases stayed unmatched. This CDR3 is built from 18 residues. CDR3 protein: CASSGLGTGGSLNYGYTF. Written as DNA, the CDR3 is TGTGCCAGCAGCGGATTAGGGACAGGCGGCTCCCTTAACTATGGCTACACCTTC.

The chain links TRBV10-3 to TRBJ2-1; D is uncertain. Between the trimmed V and J ends, which lost 3 bases and 7 bases, there was a span of 7 bases. This CDR3 has 12 residues. The V gene's germline CDR1 is ENHRY and CDR2 SYGVKD. This chain's CDR3 is CAISEARNEQFF. The CDR3 region has the DNA TGTGCCATCAGTGAAGCTAGGAATGAGCAGTTCTTC.

Ten or more counts support this clonotype. The chain combines TRBV20-1 with TRBJ2-5, with 10 bases matching TRBD2. Germline V gene lookup returns CDR1 DFQATT and CDR2 SNEGSKA (reference sequence). Trimming at V came to 1 base and at J to 9 bases, leaving 5 bases not matched to a gene. The CDR3 sequence is 13 residues long. CDR3 coding DNA: TGCAGTGCTAGAGTCCTAGCGGGAGTGGCCCAGTACTTC. Its translation is CSARVLAGVAQYF.

As to this clonotype: With a much larger clone just one base away, this may be a read error. The chain uses TRBV5-6 and TRBJ1-4; D ambiguous. Trimming pared 4 bases from V and 9 bases from J, leaving 7 bases between. Germline CDR1 and CDR2: SGHDT and YYEEEE. The CDR3 covers 11 residues. In DNA form, the CDR3 reads TGTGCCAGCAGCAGTCGGCAAAAACTGTTTTTT. Protein: CASSSRQKLFF.

J is TRBJ1-2 and V is TRBV14; D gene unclear. Trimming cost V 0 bases and J 8 bases, with 13 bases left between them. The CDR3 has 14 amino acids. Germline V CDR1 and CDR2: SGHDN, FVKESK. DNA of the CDR3: TGTGCCAGCAGCCAAGACGACCTAGCCCCGGGCTACACCTTC. Protein: CASSQDDLAPGYTF.

This clonotype occurred many times. The genes are TRBV5-1 and TRBJ2-7; 7 bases map to TRBD1. With 1 base clipped from V and 2 bases from J, the junction kept 6 bases outside the gene matches. This CDR3 region has 15 residues. CDR1 and CDR2 (germline): SGHRS, YFSETQ. The CDR3 sequence: CASSLTRTGTYEQYF. The CDR3 DNA sequence: TGCGCCAGCAGCTTGACCCGGACAGGCACCTACGAGCAGTACTTC.

On this clonotype itself: A much larger clone differs from this one at a single base, so this may be a read error. The chain links TRBV7-2 to TRBJ2-5; D may match TRBD1 or TRBD2 (5 bases each). The CDR3 contains 14 residues. CDR1 is SGHTA, CDR2 FQGNSA, per germline. The CDR3 sequence is CASSPGGERETQHF. In DNA, the CDR3 is TGTGCCAGCAGCCCTGGGGGTGAACGAGAGACCCAGCACTTC. Variable domain in full (rest from reference TRBV7-2 and TRBJ2-5): GAGVSQSPSNKVTEKGKDVELRCDPISGHTALYWYRQSLGQGLEFLIYFQGNSAPDKSGLPSDRFSAERTGGSVSTLTIQRTQQEDSAVYLCASSPGGERETQHFGPGTRLLVL.

This clonotype turned up a few times. V gene TRBV29-1 combines with J gene TRBJ2-7; TRBD1 matches 8 bases. The CDR3 extends over 16 amino acids. The germline V gene encodes CDR1 SQVTM and CDR2 ANQGSEA. With V trimmed by 5 bases and J by 2 bases, 14 bases remained unmatched. As DNA, the CDR3 is TGCAGCGTTAGGCTCGGGGGCAGGGGGCGACCCTACGAGCAGTACTTC. It codes for CSVRLGGRGRPYEQYF.

This clonotype was counted between two and nine times. This chain links TRBV9 with TRBJ1-2; D unresolved. Germline V CDR1 and CDR2: SGDLS, YYNGEE. The CDR3 runs to 13 residues. With 4 bases removed from V and 7 bases from J, the gap between germline ends came to 14 bases. This CDR3 is CASSLPGRGGYTF. Here the CDR3 DNA reads TGTGCCAGCAGCCTTCCAGGTAGAGGTGGCTACACCTTC.

This clonotype was recorded many times. The gene calls are TRBV20-1 and TRBJ2-5; 9 positions agree with TRBD1. V gave up 5 bases and J gave up 4 bases; unmatched junction bases: 5. In germline, CDR1 is DFQATT, CDR2 SNEGSKA (reference sequence). The CDR3 runs to 13 residues. CDR3 loop: CSALHRGLETQYF. The CDR3 DNA reads TGCAGTGCTTTACACAGGGGGCTAGAGACCCAGTACTTC.

This clonotype was counted at least ten times. The chain links TRBV6-2 or TRBV6-3 to TRBJ1-1; the D gene is possibly TRBD1 (5 bases). With 6 bases removed from V and 1 base from J, the gap between germline ends came to 9 bases. This CDR3 has 13 amino acids. Looked up from germline, CDR1 is MNHEY and CDR2 is SVGEGT. In nucleotides, the CDR3 is TGTGCCAGCAGCTCAGGGAAGAACACTGAAGCTTTCTTT. This sequence encodes CASSSGKNTEAFF.

The chain links TRBV7-2 to TRBJ2-7; the D call may be TRBD1 or TRBD2 (8 bases each). Germline CDR1 and CDR2: SGHTA and FQGNSA. V was trimmed by 0 bases and J by 2 bases, leaving 26 bases between them. The CDR3 extends over 20 amino acids. The CDR3 bases are TGTGCCAGCAGCTTAGCGGGACAGGACTTGACTAGCGTTTTGACCTACGAGCAGTACTTC. It is translated as CASSLAGQDLTSVLTYEQYF.

This clonotype was counted ten times or more. The genes are TRBV12-3 or TRBV12-4 and TRBJ1-5, with a weak D call TRBD1 (6 bases). This CDR3 has 14 residues. With 6 bases removed from V and 6 bases from J, the gap between germline ends came to 15 bases. CDR3 DNA: TGTGCCAGCAGCTTACAGGGTTCCGCTCAGCCCCAGCATTTT. The encoded protein is CASSLQGSAQPQHF.